A selection of T cell receptor beta chains follows, all from one sample in a study of OX40 agonist ivuxolimab in advanced cancers. The table came from immunoSEQ multiplex PCR; TCRdb's copy has only in-frame clones and leaves some out. The table shows 55,000 to 85,000 clones, with around 86% occurring only once. Sequencing was performed on CD4+ or CD8+ T cells sorted from blood, taken in a trial of the OX40 agonist ivuxolimab. The receptors originated from an adult with an advanced solid tumor such as melanoma, head and neck, liver or kidney cancer. The CDR3 runs from the conserved cysteine through the conserved F or W.

TRBJ1-1	TRBV5-4	CASSLDDSKAFF
TRBJ2-7	TRBV6-6	CASSYGTGSSYEQYF
TRBJ1-5	TRBV28	CASRIYSNQPQHF
TRBJ1-3	TRBV5-1	CASSLGQLGGNTIYF
TRBJ2-7	TRBV19	CATALGGAGSYEQYF
TRBJ1-1	TRBV27	CASSNRGRYTEAFF
TRBJ1-2	TRBV6-5	CASSYSQSKRGYTF
TRBJ1-1	TRBV11-2	CASNPGAGTEAFF
TRBJ2-1	TRBV5-1	CASSLAGTEYNEQFF
TRBJ2-7	TRBV11-2	CASIRTGGSYEQYF
TRBJ1-3	TRBV5-6	CASSLGQGTYSGNTIYF
TRBJ2-3	TRBV5-6	CASSFKASGGADTQYF
TRBJ1-1	TRBV4-3	CASGAQMNTEAFF
TRBJ1-1	TRBV10-2	CASSVGVGTEAFF
TRBJ2-2	TRBV6-6	CASSQTVNTGELFF